This is a list of T cell receptor beta chains from one sample in a study of blood T cells in healthy people across ages. TCRdb re-called the 5' RACE reads with MiXCR, one entry per CDR3 protein. The table lists over 1,500,000 distinct CDR3 sequences, approximately 39% of them singletons, with more than 20% in the top ten. Sequenced sample: blood. The receptor source for this set is a human donor in good health. Each CDR3 is given with its conserved first and last residue. D genes are given only for firm matches. The size field is filled for only some rows; it gives once, few, many or a size class.

TRBJ2-1 | - | few | TRBV20-1 | TGCAGTGCTAGAGATCTGGGGGGGCCTAGGTATGAGCAGTTCTTC | CSARDLGGPRYEQFF
TRBJ2-5 | - | - | TRBV27 | TGTGCCAGCTTGGGGGCGACGGGACATCCCGAGACCCAGTACTTC | CASLGATGHPETQYF
TRBJ1-6 | TRBD1 | - | TRBV4-3 | TGCGCCAGCAACCAAGAGCACAGGGGATCCGGGTATTCACCCCTCCACTTT | CASNQEHRGSGYSPLHF
TRBJ2-1 | TRBD2 | - | TRBV4-1 | TGCGCCAGCAGCCAAGAAGAGCGGGGGGGCGTAAGGTTCTTC | CASSQEERGGVRFF
TRBJ1-6 | TRBD1 | - | TRBV27 | TGTGCCAGCAGGACTACGACAGGGAATAATTCACCCCTCCACTTT | CASRTTTGNNSPLHF
TRBJ2-3 | - | - | TRBV5-1 | TGCGCCAGCAGCTTGGGGTTCCGAGCGGTGACAGATACGCAGTATTTT | CASSLGFRAVTDTQYF
TRBJ2-7 | - | few | TRBV12-3/TRBV12-4 | TGTGCCAGCACCCAAGGGGGGACGGCTACCTACGAGCAGTACTTC | CASTQGGTATYEQYF
TRBJ2-1 | - | few | TRBV15 | TGTGCCACCAGCAGAGATCTGGACAGTGAGCAGTTCTTC | CATSRDLDSEQFF
TRBJ2-5 | TRBD2 | - | TRBV29-1 | TGCAGCGTCTCTAGGGGACTAGCGGGGGGGCCAATTCCCCAGTACTTC | CSVSRGLAGGPIPQYF
TRBJ1-2 | TRBD1 | - | TRBV12-3/TRBV12-4 | TGTGCCAGCAGTTTAGGTCACGGACAGGGTCGACACACCTTC | CASSLGHGQGRHTF
TRBJ1-1 | TRBD1 | - | TRBV3-1 | TGTGCCAGCAGCCAAGTCCCAGGGGGGGACACTGAAGCTTTCTTT | CASSQVPGGDTEAFF
TRBJ2-4 | - | - | TRBV10-3 | TGTGCCATCAGTGAGTCGAGGACAGCCAAAAACATTCAGTACTTC | CAISESRTAKNIQYF
TRBJ2-3 | - | - | TRBV7-3 | TGTGCCAGCAGCTTAGCCCCGACACTTAAAGGGGCAGATACGCAGTATTTT | CASSLAPTLKGADTQYF
TRBJ1-6 | TRBD1 | - | TRBV7-8 | TGTGCCAGCAGCTTTTCCCGGGACAGGGGAGTGGATTCACCCCTCCACTTT | CASSFSRDRGVDSPLHF
TRBJ1-5 | - | - | TRBV12-3/TRBV12-4 | TGTGCCAGCAGTTTAACTAAGGGCAATCAGCCCCAGCATTTT | CASSLTKGNQPQHF
TRBJ2-4 | - | few | TRBV7-6 | TGTGCCAGCAGCCCCGGGCCCGGGTGGGGCATTCAGTACTTC | CASSPGPGWGIQYF
TRBJ2-2 | TRBD1 | - | TRBV10-3 | TGTGCCATCAGTTGGGACAGGGATCCCGGGGAGCTGTTTTTT | CAISWDRDPGELFF
TRBJ2-7 | TRBD1 | - | TRBV28 | TGTGCCTGCAGGACAGGGACCCACGAGCAGTACTTC | CACRTGTHEQYF
TRBJ2-5 | - | few | TRBV6-5 | TGTGCCAGCAGTTATGATGAAAGAGGGACCCAGTACTTC | CASSYDERGTQYF
TRBJ2-7 | TRBD1 | - | TRBV4-1 | TGCGCCAGCAGCCACACCAGGGACAGGGCCTACGAGCAGTACTTC | CASSHTRDRAYEQYF
TRBJ1-2 | - | - | TRBV20-1 | TGCAGTGCTAGAGATCAGAACACCCTTGGCTACACCTTC | CSARDQNTLGYTF
TRBJ2-3 | - | - | TRBV9 | TGTGCCAGCAGCGTAGAGTGGGGAAAAGATACGCAGTATTTT | CASSVEWGKDTQYF
TRBJ1-5 | - | few | TRBV6-1 | TGTGCCAGCAGTGAAGGGGCAGGACATCAGCCCCAGCATTTT | CASSEGAGHQPQHF
TRBJ2-3 | - | few | TRBV10-3 | TGTGCCATCAGTGAGTCCCTCCACCCTCGCACAGATACGCAGTATTTT | CAISESLHPRTDTQYF
TRBJ1-5 | - | few | TRBV7-2 | TGTGCCAGCAGCTTAGGCTACAGGGCCAATCAGCCCCAGCATTTT | CASSLGYRANQPQHF
TRBJ1-5 | - | - | TRBV2 | TGTGCCAGCAGTGATGGAGGGATCGGGAATCAGCCCCAGCATTTT | CASSDGGIGNQPQHF
TRBJ2-5 | - | few | TRBV6-5 | TGTGCCAGCAGGAGGCCGGGAGAGACCCAGTACTTC | CASRRPGETQYF